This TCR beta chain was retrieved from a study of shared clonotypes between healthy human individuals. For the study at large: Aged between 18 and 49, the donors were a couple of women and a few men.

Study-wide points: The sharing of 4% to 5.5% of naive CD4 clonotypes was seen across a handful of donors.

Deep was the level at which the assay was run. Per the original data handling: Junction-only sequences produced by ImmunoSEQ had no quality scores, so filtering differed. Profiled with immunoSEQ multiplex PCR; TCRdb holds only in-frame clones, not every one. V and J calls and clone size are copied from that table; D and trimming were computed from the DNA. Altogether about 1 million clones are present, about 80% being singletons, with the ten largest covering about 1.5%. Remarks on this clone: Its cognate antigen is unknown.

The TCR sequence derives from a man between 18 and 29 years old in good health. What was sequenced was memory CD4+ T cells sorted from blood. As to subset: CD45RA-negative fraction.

For the CDR3, the DNA is TGTGCCAGCAGCCAGGGACAGGCCTATGGCTACACCTTC. It codes for CASSQGQAYGYTF. The chain recombines TRBV2 with TRBJ1-2, with TRBD1 matching over 8 bases. Germline V gives CDR1 SNHLY, CDR2 FYNNEI. CDR3 size: 13 residues. V was pared by 6 bases and J by 4 bases, with 4 bases of the junction left unmatched.